This entry describes one T cell receptor beta chain. Its antigen is unknown. The same CDR3 also results from other DNA sequences found in this sample. Only in-frame clones appear in the TCRdb table, and some are missing; sequencing was by immunoSEQ multiplex PCR. The data hold 1.6 million or so clones, with just under 99% observed a single time. The data were obtained in a study of shared clonotypes between healthy human individuals. Per germline, CDR1 SQVTM and CDR2 ANQGSEA. The ends were cut back, 1 base at V and 2 bases at J, with 8 bases in the middle. The CDR3 is 13 residues long. General study points: The authors expected sequencing depth to affect clonotype sharing among donors.

This chain links TRBV29-1 with TRBJ1-1; D call uncertain. The specimen sequenced was naive CD4+ T cells sorted from blood. The sample's subset: CD45RA+ positively selected. The clonotype comes from a man aged 30 to 45 in good health. CDR3 protein: CSVEVALNTEAFF. In DNA, the CDR3 is TGCAGCGTTGAAGTTGCTCTAAACACTGAAGCTTTCTTT.